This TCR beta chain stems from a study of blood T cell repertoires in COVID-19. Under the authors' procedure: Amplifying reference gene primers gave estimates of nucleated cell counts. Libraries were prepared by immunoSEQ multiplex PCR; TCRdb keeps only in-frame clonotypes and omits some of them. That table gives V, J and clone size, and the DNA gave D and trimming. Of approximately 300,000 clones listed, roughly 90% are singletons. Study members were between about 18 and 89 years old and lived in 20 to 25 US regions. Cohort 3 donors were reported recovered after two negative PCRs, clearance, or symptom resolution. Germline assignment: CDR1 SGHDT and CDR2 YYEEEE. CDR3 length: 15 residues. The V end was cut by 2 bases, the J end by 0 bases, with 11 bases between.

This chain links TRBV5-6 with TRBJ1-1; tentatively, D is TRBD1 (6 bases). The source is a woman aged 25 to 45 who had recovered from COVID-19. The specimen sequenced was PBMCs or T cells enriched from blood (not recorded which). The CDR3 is CASSLAGTLNTEAFF. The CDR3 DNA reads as TGTGCCAGCAGCTTAGCCGGGACACTGAACACTGAAGCTTTCTTT.